This T cell receptor beta chain was observed in a study of vaccination and CD4 T cells after COVID-19. Turning to the study itself: Six men and four women formed the convalescents, two being Hispanic. Diagnosis preceded the drawing of post-COVID samples by a median about 100 days (range 35 to 161).

The treatment here: roughly 11-day PBMC culture with coronavirus spike peptide pools or control peptides (ViraFEST assay). Concerning this clonotype itself: Antigen: not known.

J lost 7 bases, V lost 8 bases, and 10 bases had no gene match. The CDR3 contains 13 residues. Per the germline V gene, CDR1 is SNHLY and CDR2 is FYNNEI. Oncomine TCR Beta short-read sequencing was applied to DNA from cultured CD4+ T cells. The genomic DNA was obtained from cultured CD4+ T cells by extraction with the QIAamp micro DNA kit. TCRdb called the PCR reads again in MiXCR, with one record for every CDR3 protein. The table shows over 10,000 distinct CDR3 sequences, with just over 60% occurring only once. This clonotype was obtained from a human donor who had recovered from COVID-19. The rearrangement joins TRBV2 to TRBJ1-2; 7 nucleotides line up with TRBD1. Sequencing was done on a sample of CD4+ T cells from blood, cultured in vitro. The CDR3 region has the DNA TGTGCCAGCTGGCACCGGGACAGTACTGGCTACACCTTC. Protein product: CASWHRDSTGYTF.